Following are 23 T cell receptor beta chains from one sample sequenced in a study of blood T cell repertoires in COVID-19. Profiled with immunoSEQ multiplex PCR; TCRdb holds only in-frame clones, not every one. The table has some 250,000 clones, approximately 90% seen once. Sequencing used peripheral blood. The receptors stem from a woman in her thirties or forties who had recovered from COVID-19.

DNA for the CDR3: TGTGCCAGCAGCGACGGCCCGGGGGGGGCGAATGAGCAGTTCTTC. Translated, it gives CASSDGPGGANEQFF. The V call is TRBV13, the J call TRBJ2-1, with TRBD2 identical over 8 bases. This CDR3 spans 15 amino acids. The ends lost 5 bases at V and 7 bases at J; junction bases unmatched: 10. Germline V gives CDR1 PRHDT, CDR2 FYEKMQ (reference sequence). The variable domain in full, completed from reference TRBV13 and TRBJ2-1, reads AAGVIQSPRHLIKEKRETATLKCYPIPRHDTVYWYQQGPGQDPQFLISFYEKMQSDKGSIPDRFSAQQFSDYHSELNMSSLELGDSALYFCASSDGPGGANEQFFGPGTRLTVL.

The table lists this clone with a count of one. The V call is TRBV10-3, the J call TRBJ1-6, with TRBD1 as a possible D gene (6 bases). Germline values: CDR1 ENHRY, CDR2 SYGVKD. V lost 6 bases and J lost 6, with 12 bases in between. There are 14 residues in the CDR3. DNA of the CDR3: TGTGCCATCAGCCCTGGACAGCTTAATTCACCCCTCCACTTT. This sequence encodes CAISPGQLNSPLHF.

The chain uses TRBV6-5 and TRBJ2-1, with D possibly TRBD2 on 7 matching bases. The CDR3 runs 14 residues. V was trimmed by 6 bases and J by 6 bases, leaving 15 bases between them. Germline V gene data show CDR1 as MNHEY and CDR2 as SVGAGI. For the CDR3, the DNA is TGTGCCAGCAGAAGGGGGGGAGGGATCAATGAGCAGTTCTTC. Protein sequence: CASRRGGGINEQFF.

V and J are TRBV12-3 or TRBV12-4 and TRBJ1-1; possible D gene TRBD1, 6 bases. The CDR3 length is 13 residues. V dropped 7 bases and J dropped 5 bases, with 14 bases sitting between them. The CDR3 DNA reads TGTGCCAGCACCACCGGGGGGCGGACTGAAGCTTTCTTT. It specifies CASTTGGRTEAFF.

This chain uses TRBV27 with TRBJ2-5; 7 positions agree with TRBD2. The CDR3 has 16 residues. Trimming cost V 2 bases and J 3 bases; bases outside gene matches: 9. In germline, CDR1 is MNHEY, CDR2 SMNVEV (reference sequence). CDR3 loop: CASSLGAGLGEETQYF. The CDR3 nucleotides are TGTGCCAGCAGTTTAGGGGCTGGACTAGGGGAAGAGACCCAGTACTTC.

V and J are TRBV6-5 and TRBJ2-7; TRBD2 matches at 9 bases. The length of the CDR3 is 13 residues. Unmatched junction bases numbered 7, after V lost 7 bases and J lost 6 bases. Germline values: CDR1 MNHEY, CDR2 SVGAGI. The DNA for the CDR3 is TGTGCCAGCACTGGGGTAGCGGGAGCCGAGCAGTACTTC. It is translated as CASTGVAGAEQYF.

The gene calls are TRBV30 and TRBJ2-7; 11 bases match TRBD2. Germline V lookup: CDR1 GTSNPN, CDR2 SVGIG (reference sequence). CDR3 length: 18 residues. In nucleotides, the CDR3 is TGTGCCTGGAGTGTCCCCATTAGCGGGAGGGCCCTACGAGCAGTACGGGACGTC. Translation: CAWSVPISGRALRAVRDV.

The chain has TRBV3-1 (or the pseudogene TRBV3-2) and TRBJ1-2, with TRBD1 matching 9 bases. V lost 4 bases to trimming and J lost 8 bases; unmatched junction nucleotides: 8. From germline, CDR1 is LGHDT and CDR2 YNNKEL (reference sequence). CDR3 length equals 14 residues. Here the CDR3 DNA reads TGTGCCAGCAGCCCAAGCGGACAGGGGATGGGCTACACCTTC. This translates into CASSPSGQGMGYTF.

The genes are TRBV19 and TRBJ2-2; 8 bases fit TRBD1. Germline CDR1 and CDR2: LNHDA and SQIVND (reference sequence). The CDR3 consists of 16 residues. Losses at the gene ends were 1 base for V and 7 bases for J; bases not matched to a gene: 8. The CDR3 sequence is CASSIGYQGAGGELFF. DNA for the CDR3: TGTGCCAGTAGTATAGGGTACCAGGGGGCAGGCGGGGAGCTGTTTTTT.

The DNA of the CDR3 is TGTGCCAGCAGCAGCGGGGGAGTCACCGGGGAGCTGTTTTTT. Its translation is CASSSGGVTGELFF. The gene calls are TRBV9 and TRBJ2-2; 8 nucleotides match TRBD2. The J segment lost 4 bases and the V segment lost 4 bases, leaving 3 bases of the junction unmatched. CDR3 length: 14 residues. Germline assignment: CDR1 SGDLS and CDR2 YYNGEE.

The chain recombines TRBV24-1 with TRBJ1-2; the D gene is possibly TRBD1 (5 bases). The CDR3 is 15 residues long. The germline V gene encodes CDR1 KGHDR and CDR2 SFDVKD. V was cut by 6 bases and J by 4 bases, with 17 bases left in between. In DNA, the CDR3 is TGTGCCACCAGTTCCCCAGGAAAAGGGGCCTATGGCTACACCTTC. This encodes CATSSPGKGAYGYTF.

The chain uses TRBV4-2 and TRBJ1-2; D may be TRBD1 (5 bases). Germline CDR1 is LGHNA and CDR2 is YNFKEQ. Trimming left V 1 base short and J 6 bases short, with 12 bases between. CDR3 length: 14 amino acids. This CDR3 reads CASSQAPGYDGYTF. Here the CDR3 DNA reads TGTGCCAGCAGCCAAGCCCCAGGGTACGATGGCTACACCTTC.

CDR3 coding DNA: TGCAGCGTGGGACTAGCGGGAGGGCCGGGCACCGGGGAGCTGTTTTTT. This codes for CSVGLAGGPGTGELFF. The chain links TRBV29-1 to TRBJ2-2; 16 positions match TRBD2. In germline, CDR1 is SQVTM, CDR2 ANQGSEA. Trimming removed 6 bases from V and 4 bases from J; junction bases left unmatched: 5. The CDR3 contains 16 residues.

The V and J genes are TRBV6-2 or TRBV6-3 and TRBJ2-1; 8 nucleotides match TRBD2. CDR1 and CDR2 from the germline V gene are MNHEY and SVGEGT. The CDR3 contains 14 residues. Trimming at V came to 5 bases and at J to 4 bases, leaving 4 bases not matched to a gene. The CDR3 DNA follows: TGTGCCAGCAGTAGAGCGGGAGTGTACAATGAGCAGTTCTTC. Protein product: CASSRAGVYNEQFF.

The V and J genes are TRBV11-2 and TRBJ2-1, with 15 bases lining up with TRBD2. With V trimmed by 1 base and J by 7 bases, 8 bases remained unmatched. Per germline, CDR1 SGHAT and CDR2 FQNNGV. CDR3 length: 18 amino acids. CDR3 sequence: CASSLGRTSGRARNEQFF. In DNA, the CDR3 is TGTGCCAGCAGCTTAGGAAGGACTAGCGGGAGGGCCCGGAATGAGCAGTTCTTC.

The V call is TRBV11-3, the J call TRBJ2-1, with 9 bases fitting TRBD2. V shed 2 bases, J shed 7 bases, and the junction held 9 bases outside the gene matches. There are 16 residues in the CDR3. CDR1 is SGHNT, CDR2 YENEEA, per germline. The CDR3 nucleotides are TGTGCCAGCAGCTTAATGGCGGGAGGGCTGTCGAATGAGCAGTTCTTC. Its protein product is CASSLMAGGLSNEQFF.

This chain connects TRBV10-3 to TRBJ1-5; D call uncertain. The CDR3 length is 13 residues. Trimming took off 4 bases at V and 9 bases at J, with 13 bases between the two ends. Germline CDR1 and CDR2: ENHRY and SYGVKD. CDR3 amino acids: CAISGVVVGPQHF. As DNA, the CDR3 is TGTGCCATCAGTGGTGTAGTTGTTGGGCCCCAGCATTTT.

V gene TRBV30 combines with J gene TRBJ2-1, with TRBD2 identical over 12 bases. CDR3 size: 15 residues. The V and J ends lost 6 bases and 6 bases, in that order; junction bases with no gene match: 9. CDR1 is GTSNPN and CDR2 is SVGIG in the germline V gene (reference sequence). CDR3 bases: TGTGCCTGCTCACTGTGGGGACTAGCGGGCAATGAGCAGTTCTTC. Protein sequence: CACSLWGLAGNEQFF.

V and J are TRBV24-1 and TRBJ2-5; tentative D call: TRBD1 (6 bases). The CDR3 totals 16 residues. Germline CDR1 reads KGHDR; CDR2 reads SFDVKD. Trimming shortened V by 4 bases and J by 2 bases, and 16 bases separated the two germline ends. As DNA, the CDR3 is TGTGCCACCAGTGACCCTAACCCAGGGGATCAAGAGACCCAGTACTTC. This encodes CATSDPNPGDQETQYF.

This sequence joins TRBV7-2 and TRBJ1-3; a possible D gene is TRBD1 (6 bases). V was trimmed by 4 bases and J by 0 bases, leaving 10 bases between them. This CDR3 contains 15 residues. Germline V CDR1 and CDR2: SGHTA, FQGNSA. The CDR3 protein is CASSWAQGSGNTIYF. CDR3 DNA: TGTGCCAGCAGCTGGGCACAGGGCTCTGGAAACACCATATATTTT. The full variable domain, completed using reference TRBV7-2 and TRBJ1-3, is GAGVSQSPSNKVTEKGKDVELRCDPISGHTALYWYRQSLGQGLEFLIYFQGNSAPDKSGLPSDRFSAERTGGSVSTLTIQRTQQEDSAVYLCASSWAQGSGNTIYFGEGSWLTVV.

The V gene is TRBV29-1, the J gene TRBJ1-4; perhaps TRBD1 as D (6 bases). V was shortened by 0 bases and J by 5 bases, with 13 bases between the two germline ends. The length of the CDR3 is 15 residues. Germline-derived CDR1 and CDR2 are SQVTM and ANQGSEA. CDR3 nucleotides: TGCAGCGTTGAAGAGGTGGGGGCGATAAATGAAAAACTGTTTTTT. This codes for CSVEEVGAINEKLFF.

The CDR3 region is CASSYGIRDGGYEQYV. DNA for the CDR3: TGTGCCAGCAGTTATGGGATCCGGGACGGGGGCTACGAGCAGTACGTC. The chain carries TRBV6-2 or TRBV6-3 and TRBJ2-7; possibly TRBD2 for D (6 bases). Germline-derived CDR1 and CDR2 are MNHEY and SVGEGT. Trimming left V 3 bases short and J 3 bases short, with 18 bases between. The CDR3 contains 16 residues.

The chain couples TRBV6-4 to TRBJ1-2; D is perhaps TRBD1 (5 bases). This CDR3 comprises 12 residues. Germline V gene data show CDR1 as MRHNA and CDR2 as SNTAGT. V lost 2 bases and J lost 8, with 9 bases in between. CDR3 in amino acids: CASSDGRGGYTF. The CDR3 DNA reads as TGTGCCAGCAGTGACGGGAGGGGAGGCTACACCTTC.